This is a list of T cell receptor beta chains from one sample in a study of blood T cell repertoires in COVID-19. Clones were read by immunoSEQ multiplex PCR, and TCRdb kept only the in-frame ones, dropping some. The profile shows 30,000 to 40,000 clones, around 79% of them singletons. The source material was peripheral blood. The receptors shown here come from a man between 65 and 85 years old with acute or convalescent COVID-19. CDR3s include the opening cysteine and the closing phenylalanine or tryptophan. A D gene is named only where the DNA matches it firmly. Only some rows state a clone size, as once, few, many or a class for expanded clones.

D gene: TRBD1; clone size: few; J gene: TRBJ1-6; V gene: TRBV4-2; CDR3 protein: CASSQGQGNSPLHF; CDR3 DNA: TGTGCCAGCAGCCAAGGACAGGGAAATTCACCCCTCCACTTT
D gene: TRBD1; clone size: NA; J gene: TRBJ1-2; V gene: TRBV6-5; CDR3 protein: CASSYDPPGTGDGYTF; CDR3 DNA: TGTGCCAGCAGCTACGACCCACCCGGGACAGGGGATGGCTACACCTTC
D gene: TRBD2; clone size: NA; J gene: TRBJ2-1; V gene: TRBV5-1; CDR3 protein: CASSLVLAGFNEQFF; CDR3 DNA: TGCGCCAGCAGCTTGGTTTTAGCGGGGTTTAATGAGCAGTTCTTC
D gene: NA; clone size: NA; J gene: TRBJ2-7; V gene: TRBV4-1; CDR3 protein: CASSQNTGSTLIYEQYF; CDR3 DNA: TGCGCCAGCAGCCAAAACACCGGGAGTACCCTTATCTACGAGCAGTACTTC
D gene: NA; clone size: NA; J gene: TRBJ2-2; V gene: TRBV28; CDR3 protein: CASRKMGLGTGELFF; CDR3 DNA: TGTGCCAGCAGAAAAATGGGGCTGGGCACCGGGGAGCTGTTTTTT
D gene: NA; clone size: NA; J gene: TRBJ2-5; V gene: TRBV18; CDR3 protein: CASSPLGGSGETQYF; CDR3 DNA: TGTGCCAGCTCACCGCTAGGTGGGAGTGGAGAGACCCAGTACTTC
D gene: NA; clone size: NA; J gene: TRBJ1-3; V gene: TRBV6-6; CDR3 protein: CASSYPPGSSGNTIYF; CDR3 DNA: TGTGCCAGCAGTTACCCCCCCGGTAGCTCTGGAAACACCATATATTTT
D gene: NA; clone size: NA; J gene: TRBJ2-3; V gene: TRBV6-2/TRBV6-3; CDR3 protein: CASSPGPDTQYF; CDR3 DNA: TGTGCCAGCAGTCCGGGTCCAGATACGCAGTATTTT
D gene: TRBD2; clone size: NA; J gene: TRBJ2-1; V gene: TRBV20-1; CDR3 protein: CSAGLAEQFF; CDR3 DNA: TGCAGTGCCGGACTAGCTGAGCAGTTCTTC
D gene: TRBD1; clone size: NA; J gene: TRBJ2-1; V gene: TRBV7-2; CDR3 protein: CASTSTGGSYNEQFF; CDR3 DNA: TGTGCCAGCACCTCGACAGGGGGCTCCTACAATGAGCAGTTCTTC
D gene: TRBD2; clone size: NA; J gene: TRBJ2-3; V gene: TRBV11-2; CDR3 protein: CASSYTSGLSTDTQYF; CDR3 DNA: TGTGCCAGCAGCTATACTAGCGGCCTTAGCACAGATACGCAGTATTTT
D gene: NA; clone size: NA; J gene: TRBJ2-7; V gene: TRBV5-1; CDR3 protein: CASSLAGNYEQYF; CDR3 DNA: TGCGCCAGCAGCTTGGCGGGAAACTACGAGCAGTACTTC
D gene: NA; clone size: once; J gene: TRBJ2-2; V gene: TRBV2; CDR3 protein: CASSSDRLNTGELFF; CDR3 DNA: TGTGCCAGCAGTTCAGACAGGCTGAACACCGGGGAGCTGTTTTTT
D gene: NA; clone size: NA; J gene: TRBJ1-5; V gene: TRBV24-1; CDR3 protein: CATSDPSGDGKQPQHF; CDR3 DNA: TGTGCCACCAGTGATCCGTCGGGGGATGGAAAACAGCCCCAGCATTTT
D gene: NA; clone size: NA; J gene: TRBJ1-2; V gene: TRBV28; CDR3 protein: CASSPLPGNYGYTF; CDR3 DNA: TGTGCCAGCAGTCCCCTCCCAGGGAACTATGGCTACACCTTC
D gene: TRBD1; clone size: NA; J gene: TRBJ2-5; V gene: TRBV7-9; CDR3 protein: CASSLAGTGTHQETQYF; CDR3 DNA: TGTGCCAGCAGCTTAGCGGGGACAGGGACCCACCAAGAGACCCAGTACTTC
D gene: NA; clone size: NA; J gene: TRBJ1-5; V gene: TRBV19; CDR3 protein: CASSMGHLNQPQHF; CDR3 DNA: TGTGCCAGTAGTATGGGACACCTTAATCAGCCCCAGCATTTT
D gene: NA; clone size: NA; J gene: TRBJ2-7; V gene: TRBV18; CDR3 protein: CASSPLRSADEQYF; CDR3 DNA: TGTGCCAGCTCACCACTGAGGAGCGCCGACGAGCAGTACTTC
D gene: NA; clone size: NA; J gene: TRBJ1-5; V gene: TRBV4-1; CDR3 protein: CASSQEGGSGNQPQHF; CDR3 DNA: TGCGCCAGCAGCCAGGAGGGAGGGTCGGGCAATCAGCCCCAGCATTTT